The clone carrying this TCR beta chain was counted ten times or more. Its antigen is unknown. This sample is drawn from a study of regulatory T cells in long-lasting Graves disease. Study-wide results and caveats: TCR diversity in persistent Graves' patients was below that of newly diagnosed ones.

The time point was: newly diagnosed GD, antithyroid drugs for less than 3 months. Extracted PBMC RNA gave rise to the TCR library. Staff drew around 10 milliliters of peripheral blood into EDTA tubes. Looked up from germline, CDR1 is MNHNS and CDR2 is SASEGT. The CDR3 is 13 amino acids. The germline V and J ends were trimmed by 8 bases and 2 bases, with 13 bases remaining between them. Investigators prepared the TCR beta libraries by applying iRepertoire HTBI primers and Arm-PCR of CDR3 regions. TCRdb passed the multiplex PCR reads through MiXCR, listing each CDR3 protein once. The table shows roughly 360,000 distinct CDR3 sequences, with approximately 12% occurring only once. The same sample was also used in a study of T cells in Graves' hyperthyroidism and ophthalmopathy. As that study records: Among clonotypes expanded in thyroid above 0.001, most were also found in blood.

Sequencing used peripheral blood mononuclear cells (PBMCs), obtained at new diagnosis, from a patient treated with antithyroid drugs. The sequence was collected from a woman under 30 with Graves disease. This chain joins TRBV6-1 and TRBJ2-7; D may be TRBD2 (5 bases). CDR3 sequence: CASRSSGAYEQYV. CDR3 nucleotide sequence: TGTGCCAGCCGGTCAAGCGGCGCCTACGAGCAGTACGTC.